These 22 T cell receptor beta chains share one sample of origin, sequenced in a study of blood T cell repertoires in COVID-19. Some clones are missing from TCRdb's copy, which holds only in-frame ones; the method was immunoSEQ multiplex PCR. The sample includes approximately 280,000 clones, approximately 86% of them seen just once. Sequencing was performed on PBMCs or T cells enriched from blood (not recorded which). The receptor set was obtained from a woman in her late teens or twenties who had recovered from COVID-19.

The chain is built from TRBV3-1 (or the pseudogene TRBV3-2) and TRBJ2-3; a weak D match, TRBD2 (5 bases). CDR1 is LGHDT, CDR2 YNNKEL, per germline (reference sequence). Trimming removed 10 bases from V and 4 bases from J, with 21 bases in between. CDR3 length: 15 amino acids. The CDR3 coding sequence is TGTGCCACAACGCCCCAAAGGGAGTACCCAGATACGCAGTATTTT. It codes for CATTPQREYPDTQYF.

This clone was recorded a few times. The chain couples TRBV5-1 to TRBJ1-3; the match to TRBD1 covers 9 bases. There are 16 residues in the CDR3. Germline V lookup: CDR1 SGHRS, CDR2 YFSETQ. Trimming at V came to 1 base and at J to 7 bases, leaving 9 bases not matched to a gene. CDR3 residues: CASSLHPGTGFNTIYF. Here the CDR3 DNA reads TGCGCCAGCAGCTTGCACCCCGGGACAGGGTTCAACACCATATATTTT.

The chain has TRBV19 and TRBJ2-3, with D perhaps TRBD2 (5 bases). Per germline, CDR1 LNHDA and CDR2 SQIVND (reference sequence). Trimming took off 9 bases at V and 6 bases at J, with 16 bases between the two ends. CDR3 length: 13 amino acids. DNA of the CDR3: TGTGCCAGCAAGTACTTAGCGTCGGATACGCAGTATTTT. Amino acids: CASKYLASDTQYF.

V is TRBV25-1 and J is TRBJ1-5, with D unclear. V was cut by 8 bases and J by 0 bases, with 8 bases left in between. The germline V gene has CDR1 MGHDK and CDR2 SYGVNS. The CDR3 is 13 residues long. As DNA, the CDR3 is TGTGCCAGCGCTGAGCATAGCAATCAGCCCCAGCATTTT. Amino acid sequence: CASAEHSNQPQHF.

This sequence joins TRBV7-2 and TRBJ1-2; D ambiguous. Trimming left V 4 bases short and J 0 bases short, with 18 bases between. There are 17 residues in the CDR3. Germline CDR1 is SGHTA and CDR2 is FQGNSA. CDR3 nucleotides: TGTGCCAGCAGCTCCCATTCCCTTTTTACAGCTAACTATGGCTACACCTTC. The encoded protein is CASSSHSLFTANYGYTF.

The chain carries TRBV24-1 and TRBJ2-2; a possible D gene is TRBD1 (6 bases). Germline V CDR1 and CDR2: KGHDR, SFDVKD. CDR3 length equals 16 residues. V was shortened by 5 bases and J by 5 bases, with 17 bases between the two germline ends. CDR3 sequence: CATSGVTGKETGELFF. The CDR3 DNA follows: TGTGCCACCAGTGGGGTAACAGGGAAGGAGACCGGGGAGCTGTTTTTT.

This clone was seen just once. The chain carries TRBV4-3 and TRBJ2-3; 11 bases agree with TRBD2. There are 15 residues in the CDR3. Looked up from germline, CDR1 is LGHNA and CDR2 is YSLEER. V trimming: 5 bases; J trimming: 2 bases; junction bases outside the gene matches: 3. The CDR3 DNA follows: TGCGCCAGCAGCGGTAGCGGGGGGGCCACAGATACGCAGTATTTT. Protein: CASSGSGGATDTQYF.

This sequence joins TRBV5-1 and TRBJ1-6; a possible D gene is TRBD1 (5 bases). Germline lookup yields CDR1 SGHRS and CDR2 YFSETQ. This CDR3 spans 15 amino acids. Between the trimmed V and J ends, which lost 4 bases and 8 bases, there was a span of 16 bases. In nucleotides, the CDR3 is TGCGCCAGCAGCCAAAACCCAGGGTCAGATTCACCCCTCCACTTT. Residues: CASSQNPGSDSPLHF.

The chain couples TRBV9 to TRBJ2-2, with TRBD1 identical over 9 bases. CDR1 is SGDLS and CDR2 is YYNGEE in the germline V gene. The CDR3 extends over 15 amino acids. J gave up 4 bases and V 3 bases, and 4 bases lay outside the gene matches. The CDR3 spells CASSEGTGITGELFF. CDR3 bases: TGTGCCAGCAGCGAAGGGACAGGGATCACCGGGGAGCTGTTTTTT.

The chain joins TRBV7-9 to TRBJ2-1, with D unclear. Trimming cost V 3 bases and J 13 bases, with 10 bases left between them. Germline lookup yields CDR1 SEHNR and CDR2 FQNEAQ (reference sequence). The CDR3 covers 11 residues. The CDR3 spells CASSFGDTQFF. Here the CDR3 DNA reads TGTGCCAGCAGCTTTGGTGACACTCAGTTCTTC.

CDR3 sequence reads: CASTPLAKETSGGQYF. CDR3 in DNA: TGTGCCAGCACCCCCCTAGCCAAGGAAACTAGCGGGGGGCAGTATTTT. This chain links TRBV28 with TRBJ2-3; TRBD2 matches at 11 bases. Per germline, CDR1 MDHEN and CDR2 SYDVKM. The V and J ends lost 7 bases and 11 bases, in that order; junction bases with no gene match: 17. The CDR3 is made up of 16 amino acids.

This rearrangement joins TRBV18 to TRBJ2-3; 15 bases are a match to TRBD2. The CDR3 is made up of 17 amino acids. J gave up 3 bases and V 3 bases, and 4 bases lay outside the gene matches. Germline V gene data show CDR1 as KGHSH and CDR2 as LQKENI. Written as DNA, the CDR3 is TGTGCCAGCTCACCCGGGGGACTAGCGGGAGGAACAGATACGCAGTATTTT. It encodes CASSPGGLAGGTDTQYF.

The chain uses TRBV6-5 and TRBJ2-2, with 11 bases identical to TRBD2. From germline, CDR1 is MNHEY and CDR2 SVGAGI. This CDR3 is built from 15 residues. With 6 bases clipped from V and 4 bases from J, the junction kept 4 bases outside the gene matches. This chain's CDR3 is CASSRLAGITGELFF. As DNA, the CDR3 is TGTGCCAGCAGCCGACTAGCGGGGATCACCGGGGAGCTGTTTTTT.

V and J are TRBV6-2 or TRBV6-3 and TRBJ1-5; TRBD1 agrees at 10 bases. The CDR3 loop spans 18 amino acids. Per the germline V gene, CDR1 is MNHEY and CDR2 is SVGEGT. With 2 bases clipped from V and 6 bases from J, the junction kept 13 bases outside the gene matches. The CDR3 DNA reads as TGTGCCAGCAGTTACACCGCCGGGACAGGGGCCTTCAGTCAGCCCCAGCATTTT. It translates to CASSYTAGTGAFSQPQHF.

This clone was seen just once. V is TRBV4-1 and J is TRBJ2-5; 8 bases are shared with TRBD1. This CDR3 comprises 15 residues. Germline V CDR1 and CDR2: MGHRA, YSYEKL. J lost 5 bases, V lost 0 bases, and 5 bases had no gene match. The CDR3 here is CASSQEDRVAETQYF. CDR3 coding DNA: TGCGCCAGCAGCCAAGAGGACAGGGTTGCCGAGACCCAGTACTTC.

This chain joins TRBV7-2 and TRBJ1-6; D possibly corresponds to TRBD1 (5 bases). The germline V gene encodes CDR1 SGHTA and CDR2 FQGNSA. The V end lost 4 bases, the J end lost 8 bases, and 12 bases lay between the germline ends. The CDR3 runs to 14 residues. CDR3 loop: CASSSGDLHSPLHF. Written as DNA, the CDR3 is TGTGCCAGCAGCTCCGGGGACTTACATTCACCCCTCCACTTT.

The J gene is TRBJ2-1, the V gene TRBV3-1 (or the pseudogene TRBV3-2), with 10 bases matching TRBD2. The CDR3 covers 14 residues. Per the germline V gene, CDR1 is LGHDT and CDR2 is YNNKEL (reference sequence). V was pared by 11 bases and J by 0 bases, with 4 bases of the junction left unmatched. The CDR3 coding sequence is TGTGCCGCTAGCGGGGGAAGCTCCTACAATGAGCAGTTCTTC. Its translation is CAASGGSSYNEQFF.

The CDR3 protein is CASSPRAGGMNTEAFF. CDR3 DNA: TGTGCCAGCAGCCCTAGGGCAGGGGGCATGAACACTGAAGCTTTCTTT. This chain joins TRBV5-6 and TRBJ1-1; 8 nucleotides line up with TRBD1. This CDR3 contains 16 residues. Germline assignment: CDR1 SGHDT and CDR2 YYEEEE. V shed 4 bases and J 0 bases; nucleotides not matched to a gene: 8.

V gene TRBV30 combines with J gene TRBJ1-1; D remains ambiguous. Trimming pared 3 bases from V and 11 bases from J, leaving 16 bases between. The CDR3 consists of 12 residues. Germline assignment: CDR1 GTSNPN and CDR2 SVGIG (reference sequence). The CDR3: CAWSSPPERAFF. The CDR3, as DNA: TGTGCCTGGAGCTCCCCTCCTGAGAGGGCTTTCTTT. Supplemented by reference TRBV30 and TRBJ1-1, the full variable domain reads SQTIHQWPATLVQPVGSPLSLECTVEGTSNPNLYWYRQAAGRGLQLLFYSVGIGQISSEVPQNLSASRPQDRQFILSSKKLLLSDSGFYLCAWSSPPERAFFGQGTRLTVV.

V gene TRBV6-2 or TRBV6-3 combines with J gene TRBJ1-3; possible D gene TRBD1, 6 bases. V lost 5 bases, J lost 4 bases, and 24 bases lay in between. The CDR3 runs to 18 residues. Germline lookup yields CDR1 MNHEY and CDR2 SVGEGT. The CDR3 DNA is TGTGCCAGCAGTCTTCTGCTCTCCGCAGGGGCGCGGGGAAACACCATATATTTT. It codes for CASSLLLSAGARGNTIYF.

This clone was seen a single time. The chain combines TRBV7-9 with TRBJ2-2; 12 nucleotides align to TRBD2. J was trimmed by 7 bases and V by 4 bases; bases with no gene match: 4. In germline, CDR1 is SEHNR, CDR2 FQNEAQ (reference sequence). The CDR3 runs to 15 residues. CDR3 nucleotides: TGTGCCAGCAGCTCTAGCGGGAGGGCCGTCGGGGAGCTGTTTTTT. Translating it yields CASSSSGRAVGELFF.

The chain combines TRBV2 with TRBJ2-7; 10 bases fit TRBD2. Germline assignment: CDR1 SNHLY and CDR2 FYNNEI. The CDR3 loop spans 14 amino acids. With 7 bases clipped from V and 6 bases from J, the junction kept 9 bases outside the gene matches. CDR3 protein: CASTSAGGPFEQYF. The CDR3 DNA reads as TGTGCCAGCACCTCAGCGGGAGGGCCGTTCGAGCAGTACTTC.